This entry describes one TCR beta chain. What it recognizes is unknown. This specimen belongs to a study of T-cell memory formation after mild COVID-19. Whole-study findings and limits: Contracting CD4+ clones sat mainly in CM and EM; CD8+ in EMRA.

The CDR3 has 13 residues. V trimming: 11 bases; J trimming: 1 base; junction bases outside the gene matches: 7. CDR1 is LNHDA and CDR2 is SQIVND in the germline V gene (reference sequence). TCRdb recomputed calls from the 5' RACE reads with MiXCR, one row per CDR3 protein. The sample holds about 200,000 distinct CDR3 sequences, 18% seen once. The origin of this receptor is an adult woman who had mild COVID-19 (a few samples of this study predate the infection). Cell type and time point are not known. Material for sequencing was PBMCs or a T cell subset sorted from them (not recorded which). The chain joins TRBV19 to TRBJ2-7; 8 positions agree with TRBD1. CDR3 sequence reads: CAVSGTGSYEQYF. In nucleotides, the CDR3 is TGTGCCGTTTCCGGGACAGGATCCTACGAGCAGTACTTC. The full variable domain, completed using reference TRBV19 and TRBJ2-7, is DGGITQSPKYLFRKEGQNVTLSCEQNLNHDAMYWYRQDPGQGLRLIYYSQIVNDFQKGDIAEGYSVSREKKESFPLTVTSAQKNPTAFYLCAVSGTGSYEQYFGPGTRLTVT.